This is a list of T cell receptor beta chains from one sample in a study of blood T cell repertoires in COVID-19. Assay used: immunoSEQ multiplex PCR; TCRdb lists only in-frame clones, some missing. The sample shows approximately 380,000 clones, around 85% of them seen only once. Sequencing was carried out using peripheral blood. The receptors shown here come from a woman aged 18-29 years with acute or convalescent COVID-19. CDR3s include the opening cysteine and the closing phenylalanine or tryptophan. A D gene is named only where the DNA matches it firmly. Clone size is shown for a subset of rows, as once, few, many or a class of expanded clone.

TRBJ2-1,NA,TRBV30,NA,CAWGLAMHNEQFF,TGTGCCTGGGGGCTTGCTATGCACAATGAGCAGTTCTTC
TRBJ1-1,NA,TRBV6-5,NA,CASSYPDSLGTEAFF,TGTGCCAGCAGTTACCCGGACAGTCTTGGCACTGAAGCTTTCTTT
TRBJ2-2,TRBD2,TRBV24-1,NA,CATSDLAGDTGELFF,TGTGCCACCAGTGATTTAGCGGGGGACACCGGGGAGCTGTTTTTT
TRBJ2-1,NA,TRBV28,NA,CASNRLGGGYNEQFF,TGTGCCAGCAATCGTTTAGGTGGCGGGTACAATGAGCAGTTCTTC
TRBJ2-7,NA,TRBV30,few,CAWSPPGEQYF,TGTGCCTGGAGCCCTCCGGGCGAGCAGTACTTC
TRBJ1-2,NA,TRBV3-1/TRBV3-2,NA,CASSQEMGRRGYTF,TGTGCCAGCAGCCAAGAGATGGGTCGGAGGGGTTACACCTTC
TRBJ2-2,NA,TRBV6-1,NA,CASSESGGGELFF,TGTGCCAGCAGTGAATCCGGGGGCGGGGAGCTGTTTTTT
TRBJ1-3,NA,TRBV10-3,once,CAISESGGSGNTIYF,TGTGCCATCAGTGAGAGTGGGGGGTCCGGAAACACCATATATTTT
TRBJ2-7,NA,TRBV5-6,NA,CASSSTVSYEQYF,TGTGCCAGCAGCTCGACAGTTTCCTACGAGCAGTACTTC
TRBJ1-5,NA,TRBV4-1,NA,CASSQEAGGNQPQHF,TGCGCCAGCAGCCAAGAGGCAGGGGGCAATCAGCCCCAGCATTTT
TRBJ1-1,NA,TRBV27,NA,CASSRLDIGNTEAFF,TGTGCCAGTTCTCGTTTAGACATAGGAAACACTGAAGCTTTCTTT
TRBJ2-1,NA,TRBV29-1,NA,CSVEGLIEQFF,TGCAGCGTTGAGGGACTCATTGAGCAGTTCTTC
TRBJ1-1,TRBD1,TRBV6-1,once,CASSRGTDEAFF,TGTGCCAGCAGCCGTGGGACAGATGAAGCTTTCTTT
TRBJ1-1,NA,TRBV29-1,NA,CSVRRNTEAFF,TGCAGCGTACGGAGGAACACTGAAGCTTTCTTT
TRBJ1-2,NA,TRBV7-9,NA,CASSPYGGDGYTF,TGTGCCAGCAGCCCTTACGGGGGGGATGGCTACACCTTC
TRBJ2-2,NA,TRBV10-2,NA,CASRQYTGELFF,TGCGCCAGCAGACAGTACACCGGGGAGCTGTTTTTT
TRBJ1-5,NA,TRBV7-9,NA,CASSFGRTDSNQPQHF,TGTGCCAGCAGCTTTGGCCGGACAGATAGCAATCAGCCCCAGCATTTT
TRBJ2-7,NA,TRBV6-5,NA,CASSYSFQGIYEQYF,TGTGCCAGCAGTTACTCCTTCCAGGGGATCTACGAGCAGTACTTC
TRBJ1-1,NA,TRBV27,NA,CASSIDGSLMSEAFF,TGTGCCAGCAGCATAGACGGGTCCCTCATGTCTGAAGCTTTCTTT
TRBJ1-5,NA,TRBV3-1/TRBV3-2,NA,CASSTGRQPQHF,TGTGCCAGCAGCACAGGGCGGCAGCCCCAGCATTTT
TRBJ1-1,NA,TRBV6-2/TRBV6-3,NA,CASSYWGRAETEAFF,TGTGCCAGCAGTTACTGGGGCAGGGCGGAGACTGAAGCTTTCTTT
TRBJ2-7,TRBD1,TRBV24-1,few,CATSEARGQSDEQYF,TGTGCCACCAGTGAGGCCAGGGGGCAAAGTGATGAGCAGTACTTC
TRBJ1-1,NA,TRBV15,NA,CATSREKETVMNTEAFF,TGTGCCACCAGCAGAGAGAAAGAGACAGTCATGAACACTGAAGCTTTCTTT
TRBJ1-2,NA,TRBV6-6,NA,CASSYVQVYGYTF,TGTGCCAGCAGTTACGTACAGGTCTATGGCTACACCTTC
TRBJ2-5,TRBD2,TRBV7-6,NA,CASSLDWGGRAVETQYF,TGTGCCAGCAGCTTAGACTGGGGCGGGAGGGCCGTAGAGACCCAGTACTTC
TRBJ1-6,NA,TRBV2,few,CASSNRAGNNSPLHF,TGTGCCAGCAGCAATCGGGCAGGGAATAATTCACCCCTCCACTTT
TRBJ2-7,TRBD2,TRBV7-2,NA,CASSLVSSGGYLSEQYF,TGTGCCAGCAGCTTAGTGAGTAGCGGGGGTTACCTTAGCGAGCAGTACTTC
TRBJ2-3,NA,TRBV11-2,NA,CASRPPVAGPDTQYF,TGTGCCAGCAGGCCACCTGTGGCGGGCCCCGATACGCAGTATTTT
TRBJ2-7,NA,TRBV28,NA,CASSLWRRSYEQYF,TGTGCCAGCAGTTTATGGCGGAGATCCTACGAGCAGTACTTC
TRBJ1-1,NA,TRBV4-1,once,CASSPIKGGRTEAFF,TGCGCCAGCAGCCCTATAAAGGGGGGGCGGACTGAAGCTTTCTTT
TRBJ2-7,NA,TRBV12-5,NA,CASGFFGTDLVGEQYF,TGTGCTAGTGGTTTCTTCGGGACTGATCTTGTGGGGGAGCAGTACTTC
TRBJ1-5,TRBD1,TRBV24-1,NA,CATRGQGNQPQHF,TGTGCCACCAGGGGACAGGGAAATCAGCCCCAGCATTTT
TRBJ1-1,TRBD1,TRBV29-1,NA,CSLDREANTEAFF,TGCAGCTTAGACAGGGAGGCGAACACTGAAGCTTTCTTT
TRBJ1-2,TRBD1,TRBV5-1,NA,CASSNDRAEGGYTF,TGCGCCAGCTCTAACGACAGGGCCGAGGGTGGCTACACCTTC
TRBJ2-7,TRBD1,TRBV5-1,NA,CASSVGQGLNEQYF,TGCGCCAGCAGCGTGGGACAGGGTTTAAACGAGCAGTACTTC
TRBJ2-7,TRBD1,TRBV5-5,NA,CASSLFLGQEIYEQYF,TGTGCCAGCAGCTTGTTTCTCGGACAGGAGATCTACGAGCAGTACTTC
TRBJ2-1,NA,TRBV11-2,NA,CASSPIVGTYNEQFF,TGTGCCAGCAGCCCCATAGTCGGGACTTACAATGAGCAGTTCTTC
TRBJ1-6,TRBD1,TRBV6-5,NA,CASYPGQPSPLHF,TGTGCCAGCTATCCGGGACAGCCTTCACCCCTCCACTTT
TRBJ2-3,NA,TRBV5-1,NA,CASSPGGDTQYF,TGCGCCAGCAGCCCCGGGGGAGATACGCAGTATTTT
TRBJ2-5,NA,TRBV28,NA,CATSRGLSETQYF,TGTGCCACCTCAAGGGGTTTATCCGAGACCCAGTACTTC
TRBJ2-5,NA,TRBV12-3/TRBV12-4,NA,CASSSDREETQYF,TGTGCCAGCAGTTCGGACAGAGAAGAGACCCAGTACTTC
TRBJ2-7,NA,TRBV27,NA,CASSLKVGNVREQYF,TGTGCCAGCAGTTTGAAGGTCGGGAACGTACGGGAGCAGTACTTC
TRBJ2-1,NA,TRBV6-5,NA,CASSNTAGNEQFF,TGTGCCAGCAGCAATACCGCAGGAAATGAGCAGTTCTTC
TRBJ2-1,NA,TRBV7-8,once,CASSLVPAGSYNEQFF,TGTGCCAGCAGCTTAGTACCAGCGGGCTCCTACAATGAGCAGTTCTTC
TRBJ1-4,NA,TRBV6-6,NA,CASSLTQYNEKLFF,TGTGCCAGCAGTTTGACACAGTATAATGAAAAACTGTTTTTT
TRBJ1-2,NA,TRBV28,NA,CASSLGQLKNYGYTF,TGTGCCAGCAGTCTTGGACAGCTCAAGAACTATGGCTACACCTTC
TRBJ1-1,TRBD1,TRBV6-5,NA,CASRTGETEAFF,TGTGCCAGCAGGACAGGGGAGACTGAAGCTTTCTTT
TRBJ1-1,TRBD1,TRBV18,NA,CASSPAGTANTEAFF,TGTGCCAGCTCACCAGCCGGGACAGCCAACACTGAAGCTTTCTTT